This T cell receptor (beta chain) stems from a study of blood T cell repertoires in COVID-19 (dated by TCRdb to about 2020). The study in broad terms: Samples covering the acute and convalescent phases of COVID-19 were provided by collaborators in the United States, Italy and Spain. The prospective study material was composed of cDNA or gDNA derived from T cells, B-cell-depleted T cells, or PBMCs. The dataset comprised deeply sampled blood TCRbeta repertoires from subjects exposed to, actively infected with, or recovered from COVID-19. The repertoires were released in a freely available public database meant as a resource for research on the immune response to SARS-CoV-2. Samples came from the ongoing ImmuneRACE study (first 160 participants) plus 1,254 subjects from 6 global collaborators. The sample metadata nearly always contained a de-identified subject ID, COVID-19 status, age in years and sex. Where HLA class I and class II types were available, the types were taken from metadata supplied by the sample provider, not from assay-based typing.

The V and J ends are trimmed by 0 bases and 2 bases, leaving 18 bases between them. The CDR3 measures 18 amino acids from cysteine to phenylalanine. Kept here is only the CDR3 DNA, which spans 54 bases and is read in frame from base 1. Per the germline V gene, SGHTA is the CDR1 and FQGNSA is the CDR2. Each collaborating institution followed its own protocols to collect whole blood in K2EDTA tubes. For TCRbeta analysis, collaborators shipped samples as frozen whole blood, isolated PBMCs, or DNA extracted from either of those sample types. Worth noting for this clone: No cognate antigen has been identified for it. Within one base of it there is no much larger clone, and no base qualities were kept.

TCRbeta CDR3 regions were amplified from genomic DNA by means of the immunoSEQ Assay, a bias-controlled multiplex PCR. The authors' pipeline ran thus. The number of nucleated cells in each sample was estimated from the amplification of reference gene primers within the assay. To quantify the absolute abundance of each unique TCRbeta CDR3 rearrangement, sequence reads were collapsed and filtered. For each sample, productive Simpson clonality was calculated by taking the square root of Simpson's diversity index across productive rearrangements. Sourced from immuneACCESS, this table was stored by TCRdb with only in-frame sequences that have V and J called. A share of the clones is absent; for the studies checked, an unresolved V gene accounts for under half, and the remainder has no known explanation. That table supplies the V and J calls and clone size; D and trimming were determined from the DNA. Present in this sample are 140,000 to 150,000 clones, 75% to 85% of which were seen just once. About an eighth of the sample goes to the ten largest clones.

The investigation overall reported the following: The quantity of clinical and demographic metadata differed by source and by participant and was supplied without curation.

Source material: peripheral blood. The chain employs TRBV7-2 and TRBJ2-3; TRBD1 is a possible D gene, resting on 6 matching bases. This clonotype was sampled from a man aged 55 to 70 with active or convalescent COVID-19. The DNA reads TGTGCCAGCAGCTTAGCTCGGGACAAGCGGATCATCACAGATACGCAGTATTTT. This yields the protein CASSLARDKRIITDTQYF. With the rest looked up from the reference TRBV7-2 and TRBJ2-3 genes rather than sequenced, the full variable domain is GAGVSQSPSNKVTEKGKDVELRCDPISGHTALYWYRQSLGQGLEFLIYFQGNSAPDKSGLPSDRFSAERTGGSVSTLTIQRTQQEDSAVYLCASSLARDKRIITDTQYFGPGTRLTVL.